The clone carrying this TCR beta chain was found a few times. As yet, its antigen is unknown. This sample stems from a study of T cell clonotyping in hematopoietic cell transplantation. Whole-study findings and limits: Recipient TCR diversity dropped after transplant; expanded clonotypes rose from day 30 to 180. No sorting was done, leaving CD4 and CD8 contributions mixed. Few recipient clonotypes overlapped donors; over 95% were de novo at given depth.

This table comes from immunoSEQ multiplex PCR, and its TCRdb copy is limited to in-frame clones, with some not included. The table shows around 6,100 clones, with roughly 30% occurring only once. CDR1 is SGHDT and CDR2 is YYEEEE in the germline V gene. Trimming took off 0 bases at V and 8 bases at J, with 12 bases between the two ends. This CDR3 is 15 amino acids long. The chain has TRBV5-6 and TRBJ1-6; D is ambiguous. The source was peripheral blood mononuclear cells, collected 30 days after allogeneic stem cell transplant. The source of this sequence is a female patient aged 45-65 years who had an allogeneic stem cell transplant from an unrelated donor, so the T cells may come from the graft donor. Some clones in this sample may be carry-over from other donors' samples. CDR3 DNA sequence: TGTGCCAGCAGCTTGGTAGCACAACTGGATTCACCCCTCCACTTT. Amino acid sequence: CASSLVAQLDSPLHF.